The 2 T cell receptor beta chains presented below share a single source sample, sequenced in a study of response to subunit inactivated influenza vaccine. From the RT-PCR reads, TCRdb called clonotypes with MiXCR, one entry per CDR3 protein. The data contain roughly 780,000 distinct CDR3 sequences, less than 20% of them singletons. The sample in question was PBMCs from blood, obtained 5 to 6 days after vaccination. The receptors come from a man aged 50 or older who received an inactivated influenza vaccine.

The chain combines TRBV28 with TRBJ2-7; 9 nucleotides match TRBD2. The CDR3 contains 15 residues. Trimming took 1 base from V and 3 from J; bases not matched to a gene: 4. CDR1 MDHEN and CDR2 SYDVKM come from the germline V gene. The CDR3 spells CASSLFSGGFYEQYF. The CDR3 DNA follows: TGTGCCAGCAGTTTATTTAGCGGGGGTTTCTACGAGCAGTACTTC.

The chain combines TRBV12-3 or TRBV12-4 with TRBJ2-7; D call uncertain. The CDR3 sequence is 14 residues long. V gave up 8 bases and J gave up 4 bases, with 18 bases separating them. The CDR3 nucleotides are TGTGCCAGCGACCATGGGGAAATTATTTACGAGCAGTACTTC. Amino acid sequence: CASDHGEIIYEQYF.